A single sample is the source of the 7 T cell receptor beta chains below, sequenced in a study of blood T cells in healthy people across ages. It was with a sample-barcoded 5' primer and a J-beta primer mix that a second PCR of roughly 6 to 12 cycles was run. TCRdb used MiXCR to reprocess the 5' RACE reads, holding one entry per CDR3 protein. The table has hundreds of thousands of distinct CDR3 sequences, roughly half seen once; the top ten hold approximately 13%. The sequencing input was blood. Receptor source: a woman of 80 years or more in good health.

The sample holds a few counts of this clonotype. V is TRBV12-3 or TRBV12-4 and J is TRBJ2-6; D is unresolved. Trimming pared 3 bases from V and 4 bases from J, leaving 10 bases between. There are 15 residues in the CDR3. CDR3 sequence reads: CASSFKRGGANVLTF. The DNA for the CDR3 is TGTGCCAGCAGTTTTAAACGTGGAGGGGCCAACGTCCTGACTTTC.

This clonotype was seen at least ten times. The J gene is TRBJ1-2, the V gene TRBV29-1, with TRBD1 identical over 8 bases. The junction had 9 bases not matched to a gene; V was cut back by 0 bases and J by 6 bases. CDR3 size: 15 residues. Germline V gene sequence: CDR1 SQVTM, CDR2 ANQGSEA. CDR3 amino acids: CSVEEAQTGVHGYTF. The DNA of the CDR3 is TGCAGCGTTGAAGAGGCCCAGACAGGGGTACATGGCTACACCTTC. Full variable domain (remainder filled in from reference TRBV29-1 and TRBJ1-2): SAVISQKPSRDICQRGTSLTIQCQVDSQVTMMFWYRQQPGQSLTLIATANQGSEATYESGFVIDKFPISRPNLTFSTLTVSNMSPEDSSIYLCSVEEAQTGVHGYTFGSGTRLTVV.

The V gene is TRBV29-1, the J gene TRBJ2-7; the match to TRBD1 covers 7 bases. Unmatched junction bases numbered 5, after V lost 6 bases and J lost 6 bases. Germline assignment: CDR1 SQVTM and CDR2 ANQGSEA. This CDR3 is built from 11 residues. The CDR3 bases are TGCAGCGTCCTCCGACAGGGCGAGCAGTACTTC. Amino acids: CSVLRQGEQYF.

A note on this clonotype: A much bigger clone sits one base away, suggesting this may be a read error. This chain joins TRBV4-2 and TRBJ2-1; 7 bases are a match to TRBD2. The germline gives CDR1 LGHNA, CDR2 YNFKEQ. The CDR3 is made up of 16 amino acids. The CDR3 protein is CASSQGGGGSYNGQFF. CDR3 sequence (DNA): TGTGCCAGCAGCCAAGGTGGGGGAGGGTCCTACAATGGGCAGTTCTTC.

The chain is built from TRBV25-1 and TRBJ1-5; D not certain. CDR1 is MGHDK and CDR2 is SYGVNS in the germline V gene. This CDR3 contains 16 residues. Trimming left V 1 base short and J 4 bases short, with 14 bases between. The chain's CDR3 is CASSESSADSNQPQHF. The DNA of the CDR3 is TGTGCCAGCAGTGAATCATCGGCAGACTCTAATCAGCCCCAGCATTTT.

The table lists this clonotype with many counts. The J gene is TRBJ2-4, the V gene TRBV4-1; a weak D match, TRBD2 (5 bases). CDR1 and CDR2 (germline): MGHRA, YSYEKL. V dropped 1 base and J dropped 0 bases, with 10 bases sitting between them. The CDR3 runs to 16 residues. CDR3 sequence reads: CASSQVLALAKNIQYF. CDR3 sequence (DNA): TGCGCCAGCAGCCAAGTCTTAGCGCTAGCCAAAAACATTCAGTACTTC.

The gene calls are TRBV2 and TRBJ2-3; no reliable D call. The germline gives CDR1 SNHLY, CDR2 FYNNEI. CDR3 length: 14 residues. V lost 7 bases to trimming and J lost 4 bases, with 15 bases between them. CDR3 region: CASNTRSVSDTQYF. CDR3 DNA: TGTGCCAGCAACACGAGGTCCGTCTCAGATACGCAGTATTTT.